A single sample is the source of the 24 T cell receptor beta chains below, sequenced in a study of T cells after yellow fever vaccination. MiXCR, run by TCRdb on the 5' RACE reads, gives a single entry per CDR3 protein. Among 100,000 to 150,000 distinct CDR3 sequences listed, 5.5% to 8% were seen once. The material sequenced was CD4+ T cells sorted from PBMCs, taken roughly 47 days after the first yellow fever vaccination. Every receptor here comes from a man younger than 30 who received the YFV17D yellow fever vaccine.

This clonotype was picked up many times. Here the CDR3 reads CASSLDRGSYNEQFF. The CDR3 DNA follows: TGTGCCAGCAGCTTAGACAGGGGCTCCTACAATGAGCAGTTCTTC. V usage is TRBV7-2 and J usage is TRBJ2-1; 7 bases match TRBD1. Per germline, CDR1 SGHTA and CDR2 FQGNSA. V shed 1 base and J 0 bases; nucleotides not matched to a gene: 0. This CDR3 is built from 15 residues.

In this sample, this clonotype turned up many times. The chain uses TRBV27 and TRBJ2-2; 11 bases agree with TRBD2. The ends lost 6 bases at V and 0 bases at J; junction bases unmatched: 6. The CDR3 contains 17 residues. CDR1 is MNHEY and CDR2 is SMNVEV in the germline V gene (reference sequence). CDR3 sequence (DNA): TGTGCCAGCAGCCACGTAGCGGGGGGGCCGAACACCGGGGAGCTGTTTTTT. Its protein product is CASSHVAGGPNTGELFF.

In this sample, this clonotype turned up many times. The V gene is TRBV20-1, the J gene TRBJ2-3; TRBD2 matches 16 bases. CDR1 is DFQATT and CDR2 is SNEGSKA in the germline V gene (reference sequence). Germline trimming cut 6 bases from V and 1 base from J; bases unmatched to any gene: 7. The CDR3 is 17 residues long. The CDR3, as DNA: TGCAGTGCCCCCGGGACTAGCGGGGGGGCCCGCACAGATACGCAGTATTTT. This sequence encodes CSAPGTSGGARTDTQYF.

This clonotype has ten or more counts. The CDR3 protein is CASSRRVSPGQGYEQYV. Written as DNA, the CDR3 is TGTGCCAGCAGCCGGAGAGTTTCACCGGGACAGGGCTACGAGCAGTACGTC. The chain joins TRBV5-5 to TRBJ2-7; 9 nucleotides agree with TRBD1. In germline, CDR1 is SGHKS, CDR2 YYEKEE (reference sequence). The CDR3 loop spans 17 amino acids. Trimming cost V 4 bases and J 3 bases; bases outside gene matches: 14.

V and J are TRBV12-3 or TRBV12-4 and TRBJ2-1; 7 positions agree with TRBD1. V lost 0 bases and J lost 2; bases outside the gene matches: 4. The CDR3 has 16 amino acids. Here the CDR3 DNA reads TGTGCCAGCAGTTTAGCCCTAGGACAGGCCTACAATGAGCAGTTCTTC. Translating it yields CASSLALGQAYNEQFF.

This clonotype showed up many times. The chain uses TRBV2 and TRBJ1-3, with 7 bases matching TRBD1. The CDR3 has 15 residues. V dropped 5 bases and J dropped 2; count of bases not matched to a gene: 6. Germline assignment: CDR1 SNHLY and CDR2 FYNNEI. The DNA of the CDR3 is TGTGCCAGCAGTACCGACAGGGTCCCTGGAAACACCATATATTTT. This gives the protein CASSTDRVPGNTIYF.

Many counts were recorded for this clonotype. This chain links TRBV11-1 with TRBJ2-1; D remains unclear. The V gene lost 2 bases and the J gene lost 0 bases, with 20 bases spanning the gap. The germline V gene encodes CDR1 SGHAT and CDR2 FQDESV (reference sequence). CDR3 length equals 19 residues. Here the CDR3 reads CASSLPSHGARSSYNEQFF. The CDR3 DNA follows: TGTGCCAGCAGCTTACCGTCCCACGGAGCTAGGAGCTCCTACAATGAGCAGTTCTTC.

This clonotype was seen many times. This sequence joins TRBV4-3 and TRBJ2-2; the D gene is possibly TRBD2 (5 bases). V gave up 4 bases and J gave up 6 bases, with 9 bases separating them. Per the germline V gene, CDR1 is LGHNA and CDR2 is YSLEER. The CDR3 sequence is 13 residues long. DNA of the CDR3: TGCGCCAGCAGCCCAGCGGAGGCCGGGGAGCTGTTTTTT. Protein product: CASSPAEAGELFF.

This clonotype appeared many times. V usage is TRBV6-5 and J usage is TRBJ1-1; tentative D call: TRBD1 (6 bases). Per germline, CDR1 MNHEY and CDR2 SVGAGI. The germline V and J ends were trimmed by 1 base and 1 base, with 7 bases remaining between them. The CDR3 runs 14 residues. CDR3 loop: CASSYLDRNTEAFF. CDR3 in DNA: TGTGCCAGCAGTTACTTGGACAGGAACACTGAAGCTTTCTTT.

This clonotype has at least ten counts. The chain combines TRBV19 with TRBJ2-3; no firm D call. This CDR3 is built from 15 residues. Germline lookup yields CDR1 LNHDA and CDR2 SQIVND (reference sequence). V lost 3 bases to trimming and J lost 5 bases, with 15 bases between them. The CDR3 here is CASSIADAVGDTQYF. CDR3 sequence (DNA): TGTGCCAGTAGTATCGCGGACGCAGTTGGAGATACGCAGTATTTT.

The CDR3 DNA follows: TGCGCCAGCAGCTTGGAGGAGCGGGGGGCCTACGAGCAGTACTTC. Translation: CASSLEERGAYEQYF. The rearrangement uses TRBV5-1 and TRBJ2-7; 9 positions match TRBD2. The J segment lost 2 bases and the V segment lost 0 bases, leaving 3 bases of the junction unmatched. The CDR3 spans 15 residues. CDR1 and CDR2 (germline): SGHRS, YFSETQ.

This clonotype has a count of ten or more. The chain combines TRBV2 with TRBJ2-7; no clear D gene. Deletions cut 1 base from V and 1 base from J, with 8 bases between. This CDR3 spans 14 amino acids. Germline V gene sequence: CDR1 SNHLY, CDR2 FYNNEI. The CDR3: CASSEEYSSYEQYF. The CDR3 nucleotides read TGTGCCAGCAGTGAAGAGTACAGTTCCTACGAGCAGTACTTC.

In this sample, this clonotype turned up a few times. The chain recombines TRBV20-1 with TRBJ2-5; tentative D call: TRBD2 (6 bases). Trimming removed 5 bases at V and 1 base at J, with 11 bases between. This CDR3 comprises 13 residues. Germline lookup yields CDR1 DFQATT and CDR2 SNEGSKA (reference sequence). CDR3 loop: CSAVRELQETQYF. The CDR3 DNA is TGCAGTGCTGTACGGGAGCTCCAAGAGACCCAGTACTTC.

This clonotype was detected many times. The V and J genes are TRBV4-2 and TRBJ1-2, with unresolved D. Germline values: CDR1 LGHNA, CDR2 YNFKEQ. This CDR3 contains 15 residues. V lost 0 bases and J lost 4, with 12 bases in between. DNA of the CDR3: TGTGCCAGCAGCCAAGATGGAGGGAGTTTCTATGGCTACACCTTC. This sequence encodes CASSQDGGSFYGYTF.

As concerns this clonotype: A read error may be the cause here, since a much bigger clone is one base away. The conserved phenylalanine or tryptophan normally closing the CDR3 is absent here, so this likely arose from a read error. The chain carries TRBV4-2 and TRBJ2-7; TRBD1 might be the D (6 bases). This CDR3 has 15 amino acids. Trimming took 3 bases from V and 5 from J, leaving 17 bases between them. From germline, CDR1 is LGHNA and CDR2 YNFKEQ. CDR3 region: CASSHPPGQGHEQYY. CDR3 sequence (DNA): TGTGCCAGCAGCCACCCCCCTGGCCAGGGGCACGAGCAGTACTAC.

The rearrangement links TRBV11-2 to TRBJ2-1, with 8 bases identical to TRBD1. The V and J ends lost 5 bases and 7 bases, in that order; junction bases with no gene match: 4. The CDR3 has 13 residues. Germline CDR1 SGHAT, CDR2 FQNNGV. As DNA, the CDR3 is TGTGCCAGCAGCCGGACAGGGATGAATGAGCAGTTCTTC. Protein: CASSRTGMNEQFF.

This clonotype was found many times. A junction end diverges from the germline sequence, so it may reflect a read error. The chain carries TRBV14 and TRBJ2-7, with TRBD1 identical over 7 bases. Germline-derived CDR1 and CDR2 are SGHDN and FVKESK. The CDR3 consists of 11 residues. The CDR3 DNA follows: TGTGCCAGCAGCCAAGGAAGGGGGCAGGCCTTC. Encoded protein: CASSQGRGQAF.

This chain links TRBV2 with TRBJ2-1; 8 positions agree with TRBD2. CDR3 length equals 14 residues. With 8 bases clipped from V and 9 bases from J, the junction kept 12 bases outside the gene matches. CDR1 is SNHLY, CDR2 FYNNEI, per germline. CDR3 DNA sequence: TGTGCCAGCTCGGGGGCTAGCGGGCGCAGTGAGCAGTTCTTC. Protein: CASSGASGRSEQFF.

At least ten counts were recorded for this clonotype. The V gene is TRBV3-1, the J gene TRBJ1-1; unclear D gene. Germline V gene data show CDR1 as LGHDT and CDR2 as YNNKEL (reference sequence). The length of the CDR3 is 15 residues. V lost 1 base and J 1 base, leaving 10 bases between the germline ends. In nucleotides, the CDR3 is TGTGCCAGCAGCCAAGGCTGGGTACAGAACACTGAAGCTTTCTTT. Its translation: CASSQGWVQNTEAFF.

This clonotype was detected only a few times. The V and J genes are TRBV5-1 and TRBJ1-3; no firm D call. The CDR3 is made up of 14 amino acids. Between the trimmed V and J ends, which lost 0 bases and 2 bases, there was a span of 6 bases. Germline V gene sequence: CDR1 SGHRS, CDR2 YFSETQ. CDR3 residues: CASSLEAAGNTIYF. In DNA form, the CDR3 reads TGCGCCAGCAGCTTGGAGGCAGCTGGAAACACCATATATTTT.

This clonotype was counted at least ten times. The V gene is TRBV4-3, the J gene TRBJ1-1, with D hard to call. Between the trimmed V and J ends, which lost 10 bases and 1 base, there was a span of 4 bases. This CDR3 spans 10 amino acids. Looked up from germline, CDR1 is LGHNA and CDR2 is YSLEER. The CDR3 DNA reads TGCGCCACATGGAACACTGAAGCTTTCTTT. The encoded protein is CATWNTEAFF.

This chain uses TRBV20-1 with TRBJ2-5; 8 bases fit TRBD1. The CDR3 loop spans 16 amino acids. CDR1 is DFQATT, CDR2 SNEGSKA, per germline (reference sequence). After removal of 0 bases from V and 2 bases from J, the junction contained 8 bases not matched to a gene. The CDR3 DNA reads as TGCAGTGCTAGAGACCAGGGGGCCCTTTTTCAAGAGACCCAGTACTTC. Its translation: CSARDQGALFQETQYF.

The sample holds many counts of this clonotype. The rearrangement uses TRBV7-9 and TRBJ2-7, with 13 bases identical to TRBD2. V lost 5 bases, J lost 5 bases, and 12 bases stayed unmatched. CDR3 length: 17 residues. Germline V CDR1 and CDR2: SEHNR, FQNEAQ (reference sequence). In DNA, the CDR3 is TGTGCCAGCAGCCGTTCCGGGACTAGCGGGACTATGGACGAGCAGTACGTC. This codes for CASSRSGTSGTMDEQYV.

This clonotype occurred many times. This chain joins TRBV5-1 and TRBJ2-1, with 9 bases identical to TRBD1. This CDR3 is 13 amino acids long. The germline V gene encodes CDR1 SGHRS and CDR2 YFSETQ. V gave up 5 bases and J gave up 7 bases; unmatched junction bases: 4. The CDR3 region has the DNA TGCGCCAGCAGTGGACAGGGGAGGAATGAGCAGTTCTTC. It encodes CASSGQGRNEQFF.